This entry describes one T cell receptor (beta chain). This sample was taken from a study of technical replicates of blood from a handful of donors. Profiled with immunoSEQ multiplex PCR; TCRdb holds only in-frame clones, not every one. The table includes 100,000 or so clones, about 96% detected once. Germline CDR1 MDHEN, CDR2 SYDVKM. The CDR3 runs 17 residues. V shed 4 bases and J shed 0 bases, with 17 bases lying between them. This TCR was sampled from a human donor in good health. The material sequenced was T cells isolated from PBMCs. The chain combines TRBV28 with TRBJ2-3; TRBD2 might be the D (6 bases). CDR3 nucleotide sequence: TGTGCCAGCAGTTCCTCGGGACTTTTCTCTAGCACAGATACGCAGTATTTT. Translating gives CASSSSGLFSSTDTQYF. Using reference TRBV28 and TRBJ2-3 for the parts outside the CDR3, the full variable domain is DVKVTQSSRYLVKRTGEKVFLECVQDMDHENMFWYRQDPGLGLRLIYFSYDVKMKEKGDIPEGYSVSREKKERFSLILESASTNQTSMYLCASSSSGLFSSTDTQYFGPGTRLTVL.